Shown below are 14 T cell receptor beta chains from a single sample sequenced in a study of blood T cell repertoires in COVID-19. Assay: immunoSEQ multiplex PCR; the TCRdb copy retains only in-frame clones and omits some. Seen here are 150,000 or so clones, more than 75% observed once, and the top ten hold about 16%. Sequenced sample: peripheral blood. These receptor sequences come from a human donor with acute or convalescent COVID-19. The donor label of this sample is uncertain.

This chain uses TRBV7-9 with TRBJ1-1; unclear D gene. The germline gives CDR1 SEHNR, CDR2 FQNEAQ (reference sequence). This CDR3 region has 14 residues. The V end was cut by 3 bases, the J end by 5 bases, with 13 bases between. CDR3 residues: CASSFRRVSTEAFF. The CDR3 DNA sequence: TGTGCCAGCAGCTTCCGGAGGGTTAGTACTGAAGCTTTCTTT.

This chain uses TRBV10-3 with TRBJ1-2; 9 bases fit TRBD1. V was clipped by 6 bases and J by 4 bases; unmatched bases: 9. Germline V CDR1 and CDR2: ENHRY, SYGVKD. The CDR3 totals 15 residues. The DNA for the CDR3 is TGTGCCATCAGAGAATCGGCGGACAGGGGCTATGGCTACACCTTC. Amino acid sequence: CAIRESADRGYGYTF.

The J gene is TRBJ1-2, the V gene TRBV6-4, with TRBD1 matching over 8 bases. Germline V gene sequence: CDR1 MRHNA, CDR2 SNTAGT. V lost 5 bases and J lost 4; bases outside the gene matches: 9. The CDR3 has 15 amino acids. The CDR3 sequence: CASSRTTGGIYGYTF. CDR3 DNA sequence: TGTGCCAGCAGTCGTACTACAGGGGGTATCTATGGCTACACCTTC.

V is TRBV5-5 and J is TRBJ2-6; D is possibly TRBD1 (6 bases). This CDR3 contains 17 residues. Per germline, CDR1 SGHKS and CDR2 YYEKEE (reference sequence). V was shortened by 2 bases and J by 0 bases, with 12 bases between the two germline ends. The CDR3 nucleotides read TGTGCCAGCAGCTTCCCAATACAGGGCTCTGGGGCCAACGTCCTGACTTTC. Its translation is CASSFPIQGSGANVLTF.

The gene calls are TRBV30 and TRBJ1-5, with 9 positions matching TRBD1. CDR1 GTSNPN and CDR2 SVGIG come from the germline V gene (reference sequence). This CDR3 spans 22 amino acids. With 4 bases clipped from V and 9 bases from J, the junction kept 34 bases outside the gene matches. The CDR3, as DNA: TGTGCCTGGACAACCGGAGAAACAGGGGGCGAAGGCCTACGGACCCAGCGGGGGCCCCAGCATTTT. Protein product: CAWTTGETGGEGLRTQRGPQHF.

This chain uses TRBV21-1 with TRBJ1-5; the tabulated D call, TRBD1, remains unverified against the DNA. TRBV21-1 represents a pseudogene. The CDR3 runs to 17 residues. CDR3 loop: CASSKVPGAGDNQPQHF. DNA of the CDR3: TGTGCCAGCAGCAAAGTCCCAGGGGCCGGAGACAATCAGCCCCAGCATTTT.

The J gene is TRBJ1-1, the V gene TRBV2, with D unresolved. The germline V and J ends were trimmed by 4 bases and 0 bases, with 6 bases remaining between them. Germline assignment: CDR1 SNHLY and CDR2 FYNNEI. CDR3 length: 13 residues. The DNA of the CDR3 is TGTGCCAGCAGTGCGTACATGAACACTGAAGCTTTCTTT. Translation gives CASSAYMNTEAFF.

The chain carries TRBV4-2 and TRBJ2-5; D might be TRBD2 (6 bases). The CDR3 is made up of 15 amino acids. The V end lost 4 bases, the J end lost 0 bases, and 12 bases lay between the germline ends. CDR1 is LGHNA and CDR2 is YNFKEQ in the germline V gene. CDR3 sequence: CASSPGSGDQETQYF. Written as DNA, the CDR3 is TGTGCCAGCAGCCCGGGCTCGGGGGACCAAGAGACCCAGTACTTC.

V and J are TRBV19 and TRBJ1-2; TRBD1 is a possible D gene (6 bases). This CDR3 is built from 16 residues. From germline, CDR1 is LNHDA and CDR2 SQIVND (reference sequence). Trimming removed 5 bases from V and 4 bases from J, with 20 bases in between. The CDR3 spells CASSFSIDRPSYGYTF. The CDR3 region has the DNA TGTGCCAGTAGTTTCTCTATCGACAGGCCATCCTATGGCTACACCTTC.

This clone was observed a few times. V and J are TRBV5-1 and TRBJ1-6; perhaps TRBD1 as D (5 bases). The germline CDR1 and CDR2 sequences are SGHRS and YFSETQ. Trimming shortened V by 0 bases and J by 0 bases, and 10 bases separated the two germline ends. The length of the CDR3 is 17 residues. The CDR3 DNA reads TGCGCCAGCAGCTTGGACAGGTCGTACTCCTATAATTCACCCCTCCACTTT. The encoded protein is CASSLDRSYSYNSPLHF.

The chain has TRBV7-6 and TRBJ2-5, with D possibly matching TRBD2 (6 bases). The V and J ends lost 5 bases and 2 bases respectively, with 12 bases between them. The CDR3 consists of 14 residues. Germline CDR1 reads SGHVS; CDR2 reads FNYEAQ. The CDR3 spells CASSKRARQETQYF. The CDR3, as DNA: TGTGCCAGCAGCAAGCGGGCCAGACAAGAGACCCAGTACTTC.

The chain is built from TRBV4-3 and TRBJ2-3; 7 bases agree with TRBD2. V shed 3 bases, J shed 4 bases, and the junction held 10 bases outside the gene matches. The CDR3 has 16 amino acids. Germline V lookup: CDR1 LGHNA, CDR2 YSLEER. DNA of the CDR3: TGCGCCAGCAGCCACGGACTAAGCGGGGATGCAGATACGCAGTATTTT. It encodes CASSHGLSGDADTQYF.

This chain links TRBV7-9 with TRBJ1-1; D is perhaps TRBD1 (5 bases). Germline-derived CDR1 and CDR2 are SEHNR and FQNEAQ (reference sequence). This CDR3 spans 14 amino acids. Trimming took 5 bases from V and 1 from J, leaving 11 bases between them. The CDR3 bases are TGTGCCAGCAGCCCAGGGAACCAGAACACTGAAGCTTTCTTT. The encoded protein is CASSPGNQNTEAFF.

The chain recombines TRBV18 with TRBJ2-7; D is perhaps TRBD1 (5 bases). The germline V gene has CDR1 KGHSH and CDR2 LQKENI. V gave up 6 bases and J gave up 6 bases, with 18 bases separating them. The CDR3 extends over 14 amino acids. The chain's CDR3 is CASSLGRDQGEQYF. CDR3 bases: TGTGCCAGCTCCCTTGGCAGGGATCAGGGCGAGCAGTACTTC. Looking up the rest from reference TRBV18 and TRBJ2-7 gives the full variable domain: NAGVMQNPRHLVRRRGQEARLRCSPMKGHSHVYWYRQLPEEGLKFMVYLQKENIIDESGMPKERFSAEFPKEGPSILRIQQVVRGDSAAYFCASSLGRDQGEQYFGPGTRLTVT.